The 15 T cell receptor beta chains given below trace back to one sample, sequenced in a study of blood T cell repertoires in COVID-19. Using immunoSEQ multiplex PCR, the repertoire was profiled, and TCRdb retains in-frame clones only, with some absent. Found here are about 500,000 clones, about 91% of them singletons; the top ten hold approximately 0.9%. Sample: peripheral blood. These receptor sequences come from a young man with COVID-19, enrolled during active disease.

In DNA, the CDR3 is TGTGCCAGCAGCTTAGCCGGACAGGTACCTGTGAAGACCCAGTACTTC. Its translation is CASSLAGQVPVKTQYF. This chain connects TRBV7-9 to TRBJ2-5; TRBD1 agrees at 7 bases. The length of the CDR3 is 16 residues. CDR1 SEHNR and CDR2 FQNEAQ come from the germline V gene (reference sequence). V was clipped by 0 bases and J by 6 bases; unmatched bases: 10.

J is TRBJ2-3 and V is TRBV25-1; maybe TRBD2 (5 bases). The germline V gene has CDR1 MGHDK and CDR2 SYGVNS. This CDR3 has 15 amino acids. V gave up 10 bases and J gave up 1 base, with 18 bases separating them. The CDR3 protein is CATPRGQRGTDTQYF. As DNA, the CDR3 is TGTGCCACCCCGCGAGGGCAGAGGGGCACAGATACGCAGTATTTT.

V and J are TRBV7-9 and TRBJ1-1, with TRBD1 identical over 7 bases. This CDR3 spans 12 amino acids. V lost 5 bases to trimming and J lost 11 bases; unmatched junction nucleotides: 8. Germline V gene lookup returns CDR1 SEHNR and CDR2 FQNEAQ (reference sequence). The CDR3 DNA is TGTGCCAGCAGCGCCCCGGGGACAGTCGCTTTCTTT. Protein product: CASSAPGTVAFF.

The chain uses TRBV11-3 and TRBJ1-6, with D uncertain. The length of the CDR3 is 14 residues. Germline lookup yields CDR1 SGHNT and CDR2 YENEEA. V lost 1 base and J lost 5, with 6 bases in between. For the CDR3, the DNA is TGTGCCAGCAGCTTAGGGCAGAATAATTCACCCCTCCACTTT. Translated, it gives CASSLGQNNSPLHF.

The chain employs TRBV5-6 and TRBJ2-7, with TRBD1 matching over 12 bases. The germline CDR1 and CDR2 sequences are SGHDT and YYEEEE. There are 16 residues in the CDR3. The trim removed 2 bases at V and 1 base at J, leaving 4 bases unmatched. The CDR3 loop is CASSFGTGGWSYEQYF. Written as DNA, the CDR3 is TGTGCCAGCAGCTTTGGGACAGGGGGCTGGTCCTACGAGCAGTACTTC.

The CDR3 loop reads CASRPPDRPYNEQFF. CDR3 bases: TGTGCCAGCAGGCCCCCCGACAGACCCTACAATGAGCAGTTCTTC. The chain recombines TRBV6-6 with TRBJ2-1; a possible D gene is TRBD1 (5 bases). The CDR3 extends over 15 amino acids. The V end was cut by 6 bases, the J end by 2 bases, with 14 bases between. In germline, CDR1 is MNHNY, CDR2 SVGAGI (reference sequence).

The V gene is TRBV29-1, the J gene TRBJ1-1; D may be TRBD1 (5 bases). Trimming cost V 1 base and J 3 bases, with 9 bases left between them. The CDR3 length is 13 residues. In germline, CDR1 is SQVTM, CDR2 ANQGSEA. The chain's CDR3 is CSVEVRGDTEAFF. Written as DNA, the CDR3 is TGCAGCGTTGAAGTTCGGGGGGACACTGAAGCTTTCTTT.

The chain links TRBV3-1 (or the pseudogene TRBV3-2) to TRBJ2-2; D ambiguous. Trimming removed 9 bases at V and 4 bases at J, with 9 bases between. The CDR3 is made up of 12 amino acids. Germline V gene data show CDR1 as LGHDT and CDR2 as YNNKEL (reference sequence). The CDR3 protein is CASQELTGELFF. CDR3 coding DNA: TGTGCCAGTCAGGAACTCACCGGGGAGCTGTTTTTT.

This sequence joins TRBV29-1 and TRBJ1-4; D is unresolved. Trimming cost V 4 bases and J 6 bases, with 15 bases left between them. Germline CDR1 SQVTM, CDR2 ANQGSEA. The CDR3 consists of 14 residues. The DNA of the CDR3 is TGCAGCGTTGTAATTCGTGAGGTGGATGAAAAACTGTTTTTT. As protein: CSVVIREVDEKLFF.

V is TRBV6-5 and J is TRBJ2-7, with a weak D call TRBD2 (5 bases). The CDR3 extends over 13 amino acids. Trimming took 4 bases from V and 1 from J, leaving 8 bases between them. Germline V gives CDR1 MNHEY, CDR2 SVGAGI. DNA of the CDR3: TGTGCCAGCAGTTTTAGCGCGTCCTACGAGCAGTACTTC. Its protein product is CASSFSASYEQYF.

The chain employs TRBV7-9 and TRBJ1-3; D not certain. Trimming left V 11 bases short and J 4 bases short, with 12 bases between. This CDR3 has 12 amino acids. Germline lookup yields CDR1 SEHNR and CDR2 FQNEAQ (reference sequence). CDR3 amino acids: CASRGQGNTIYF. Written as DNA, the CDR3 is TGTGCCTCTAGAGGGCAAGGAAACACCATATATTTT. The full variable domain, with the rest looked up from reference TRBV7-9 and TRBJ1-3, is DTGVSQNPRHKITKRGQNVTFRCDPISEHNRLYWYRQTLGQGPEFLTYFQNEAQLEKSRLLSDRFSAERPKGSFSTLEIQRTEQGDSAMYLCASRGQGNTIYFGEGSWLTVV.

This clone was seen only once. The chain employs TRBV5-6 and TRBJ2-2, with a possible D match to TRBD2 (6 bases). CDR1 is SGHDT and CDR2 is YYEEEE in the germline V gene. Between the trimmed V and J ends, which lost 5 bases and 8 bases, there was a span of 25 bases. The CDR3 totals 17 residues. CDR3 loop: CASSPVGGSNIQGELFF. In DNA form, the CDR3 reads TGTGCCAGCAGTCCGGTCGGGGGATCAAATATCCAGGGGGAGCTGTTTTTT.

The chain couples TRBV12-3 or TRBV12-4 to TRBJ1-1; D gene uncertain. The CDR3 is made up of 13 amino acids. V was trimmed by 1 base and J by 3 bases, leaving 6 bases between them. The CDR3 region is CASSLVRYTEAFF. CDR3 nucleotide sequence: TGTGCCAGCAGTTTAGTGCGGTACACTGAAGCTTTCTTT.

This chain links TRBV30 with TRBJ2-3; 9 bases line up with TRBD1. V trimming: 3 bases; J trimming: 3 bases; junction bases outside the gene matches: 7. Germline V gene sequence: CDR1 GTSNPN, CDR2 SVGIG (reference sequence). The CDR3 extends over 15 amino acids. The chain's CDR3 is CAWRAWDRVTDTQYF. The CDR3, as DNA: TGTGCCTGGAGGGCCTGGGACAGGGTAACAGATACGCAGTATTTT.

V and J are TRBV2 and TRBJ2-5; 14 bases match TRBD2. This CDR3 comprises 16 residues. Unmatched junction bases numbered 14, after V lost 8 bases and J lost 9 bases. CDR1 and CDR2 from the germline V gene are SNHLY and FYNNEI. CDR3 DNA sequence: TGTGCCAGCGGCAGACTAGCGGGGGGGACCACCGGGGCCCAGTACTTC. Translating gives CASGRLAGGTTGAQYF.